The clone carrying this T cell receptor beta chain occurred once. The antigen is unknown. Trimming shortened V by 1 base and J by 7 bases, and 14 bases separated the two germline ends. The CDR3 runs to 14 residues. CDR1 is SGHTA, CDR2 FQGNSA, per germline. PCR used 60 Vbeta primers and 13 Jbeta primers. TCRdb's table, derived via immunoSEQ multiplex PCR, lists solely in-frame clones and lacks some. This sample carries 200,000 to 300,000 clones, roughly 82% of them seen once, and the ten largest clones take approximately 5.3%. The data belong to a study of cytomegalovirus exposure and HLA in healthy donors. Whole-study context: Of 350 to 400 genotyped donors, roughly 81% grouped in the Caucasian-associated ancestry cluster.

General study findings and limits: Using a false discovery rate of 0.05, a later analysis showed that 15,000 to 20,000 TCR beta sequences were associated with HLA alleles.

The receptor was derived from a woman aged 40 to 49 in good health and CMV-seropositive. Sequenced sample: PBMCs. The chain carries TRBV7-2 and TRBJ2-7, with a tentative D call TRBD2 (6 bases). The CDR3 DNA reads as TGTGCCAGCAGCTTAGAGCCGGGAGTGGGTGAGCAGTACTTC. Translation gives CASSLEPGVGEQYF.